This TCR beta chain was recorded in a study of cytomegalovirus exposure and HLA in healthy donors. Study-wide results and limits: In the 120 validation repertoires, under 95% of cluster scores exceeded 0, per a later analysis.

For this clone: Its antigen is currently unknown.

The donors were in the roughly 130-subject validation cohort; that cohort was separate from the 666-subject first cohort. The CDR3 length is 13 residues. V lost 4 bases, J lost 3 bases, and 3 bases stayed unmatched. CDR1 is SGHRS, CDR2 YFSETQ, per germline. The method was immunoSEQ multiplex PCR; TCRdb's version includes in-frame clones alone and lacks a portion of them. The sample lists 97,000 or so clones, 70% to 90% occurring once. The sequence came from a woman in her 30s in good health and CMV-seronegative. The gene calls are TRBV5-1 and TRBJ1-1; TRBD1 agrees at 7 bases. Sequenced sample: PBMCs. The CDR3 DNA reads TGCGCCAGCAGCATAACAGGGGACACTGAAGCTTTCTTT. The encoded protein is CASSITGDTEAFF.